This TCR beta chain originates from a study of neurological immune-mediated disorders. Synthesis of cDNA used 5'RACE (with 10-nucleotide random UMIs). A single run covered 15-18 subjects with over 190 million TCR-beta sequences. MiXCR, run by TCRdb on the 5' RACE reads, gives a single entry per CDR3 protein. This sample has 15,000 to 20,000 distinct CDR3 sequences, with approximately 7.9% found just once. Trimming shortened V by 4 bases and J by 2 bases, and 11 bases separated the two germline ends. The length of the CDR3 is 15 residues. Germline V CDR1 and CDR2: SEHNR, FQNEAQ (reference sequence). This clonotype showed up many times. Its antigen is still unknown. Notes on the study in general: Levels of TCR clonal expansion peaked in HTLV-1-associated myelopathy and reached their lowest in multiple sclerosis, under those of healthy controls.

The sample was CD8+ T cells from blood. J is TRBJ2-2 and V is TRBV7-9; D not resolved. This clonotype was obtained from a woman under 40 with HTLV-1-associated myelopathy (HAM/TSP). In DNA, the CDR3 is TGTGCCAGCAGCTCGCAGACCGTAAACACCGGGGAGCTGTTTTTT. Protein sequence: CASSSQTVNTGELFF.